This T cell receptor (beta chain) was observed in a study of T cell responses to AZD1222 COVID-19 vaccine. Clones were sequenced by immunoSEQ multiplex PCR, and TCRdb holds only the in-frame ones, with some missing. The table shows 150,000 to 200,000 clones, with roughly nine tenths occurring only once. CDR3 length equals 16 residues. Germline CDR1 and CDR2: PRHDT and FYEKMQ (reference sequence). The V gene end was trimmed by 0 bases and the J gene end by 4 bases; junction bases not matched to a gene: 6. The V gene is TRBV13, the J gene TRBJ1-5, with 7 positions matching TRBD1. This sample comprised peripheral blood, obtained 28 days after the second AZD1222 dose. The clonotype comes from an adult who received the AZD1222 COVID-19 vaccine. This chain's CDR3 is CASSLGGGTVNQPQHF. The CDR3 DNA reads TGTGCCAGCAGCTTAGGCGGGGGGACAGTGAATCAGCCCCAGCATTTT.